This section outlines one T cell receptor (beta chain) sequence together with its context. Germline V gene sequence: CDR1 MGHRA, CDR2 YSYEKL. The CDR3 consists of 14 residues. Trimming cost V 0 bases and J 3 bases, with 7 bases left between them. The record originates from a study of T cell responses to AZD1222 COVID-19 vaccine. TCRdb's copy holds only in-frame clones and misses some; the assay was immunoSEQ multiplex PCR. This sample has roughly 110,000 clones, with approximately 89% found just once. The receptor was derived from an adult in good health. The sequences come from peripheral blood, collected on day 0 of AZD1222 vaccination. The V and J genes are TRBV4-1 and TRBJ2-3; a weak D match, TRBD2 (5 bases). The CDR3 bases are TGCGCCAGCAGCCAAGATCCGGGGACAGATACGCAGTATTTT. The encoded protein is CASSQDPGTDTQYF.